A single sample gave rise to the 21 T cell receptor beta chains below, sequenced in a study of blood T cell repertoires in COVID-19. Assay: immunoSEQ multiplex PCR; the TCRdb copy retains only in-frame clones and omits some. Of 100,000 to 150,000 clones listed, roughly 83% are singletons. Input material: peripheral blood. The source is a man aged 55 to 70 with acute or convalescent COVID-19.

V is TRBV19 and J is TRBJ2-2; 11 bases match TRBD2. The ends lost 7 bases at V and 7 bases at J; junction bases unmatched: 5. The germline CDR1 and CDR2 sequences are LNHDA and SQIVND (reference sequence). The CDR3 length is 14 residues. The CDR3: CASKKLAGVGELFF. The CDR3 coding sequence is TGTGCCAGTAAAAAACTAGCGGGGGTCGGGGAGCTGTTTTTT. Complete variable domain (other parts from reference TRBV19 and TRBJ2-2): DGGITQSPKYLFRKEGQNVTLSCEQNLNHDAMYWYRQDPGQGLRLIYYSQIVNDFQKGDIAEGYSVSREKKESFPLTVTSAQKNPTAFYLCASKKLAGVGELFFGEGSRLTVL.

This sequence joins TRBV5-1 and TRBJ2-2; tentative D call: TRBD1 (6 bases). The germline V gene has CDR1 SGHRS and CDR2 YFSETQ. Trimming shortened V by 0 bases and J by 7 bases, and 25 bases separated the two germline ends. CDR3 length equals 19 residues. The CDR3 loop is CASSLDPQGWGRSIGELFF. Here the CDR3 DNA reads TGCGCCAGCAGCTTGGACCCTCAGGGGTGGGGGCGATCGATCGGGGAGCTGTTTTTT.

This clone was seen only a few times. This chain uses TRBV27 with TRBJ1-2; maybe TRBD1 (6 bases). This CDR3 region has 12 residues. Trimming left V 6 bases short and J 2 bases short, with 7 bases between. Germline V gene lookup returns CDR1 MNHEY and CDR2 SMNVEV (reference sequence). CDR3 amino acids: CASSGQNYGYTF. The CDR3 bases are TGTGCCAGCAGCGGACAGAACTATGGCTACACCTTC.

CDR3 sequence: CASSLINEKLFF. CDR3 in DNA: TGTGCCAGCAGTTTAATAAATGAAAAACTGTTTTTT. This sequence joins TRBV12-3 or TRBV12-4 and TRBJ1-4; D is unclear. The CDR3 covers 12 residues. With 2 bases removed from V and 5 bases from J, the gap between germline ends came to 3 bases.

The V call is TRBV5-4, the J call TRBJ2-1, with TRBD2 matching 8 bases. The CDR3 runs 15 residues. Germline loops: CDR1 SGHNT, CDR2 YYREEE (reference sequence). Unmatched junction bases numbered 11, after V lost 4 bases and J lost 8 bases. CDR3 nucleotide sequence: TGTGCCAGCAGCGGGACGGGAGGGGGAGGAGATGAGCAGTTCTTC. Translating it yields CASSGTGGGGDEQFF.

The chain recombines TRBV19 with TRBJ1-2; D not resolved. CDR1 LNHDA and CDR2 SQIVND come from the germline V gene (reference sequence). This CDR3 is 15 amino acids long. Trimming took 0 bases from V and 2 from J, leaving 10 bases between them. DNA for the CDR3: TGTGCCAGTAGTATAGATCTGACACCAAACTATGGCTACACCTTC. Translation gives CASSIDLTPNYGYTF.

The CDR3 DNA sequence: TGTGCCAGCTCACCAAGGACAGGGTTCGATACCGGGGAGCTGTTTTTT. This translates into CASSPRTGFDTGELFF. The chain employs TRBV18 and TRBJ2-2, with 8 bases identical to TRBD1. Germline trimming cut 2 bases from V and 5 bases from J; bases unmatched to any gene: 7. CDR1 and CDR2 from the germline V gene are KGHSH and LQKENI. This CDR3 region has 16 residues. Combining the CDR3 with reference TRBV18 and TRBJ2-2 gives the whole variable domain NAGVMQNPRHLVRRRGQEARLRCSPMKGHSHVYWYRQLPEEGLKFMVYLQKENIIDESGMPKERFSAEFPKEGPSILRIQQVVRGDSAAYFCASSPRTGFDTGELFFGEGSRLTVL.

In its sample, this clone was seen once. V is TRBV19 and J is TRBJ1-2; D call uncertain. This CDR3 spans 12 amino acids. V was trimmed by 3 bases and J by 6 bases, leaving 8 bases between them. In germline, CDR1 is LNHDA, CDR2 SQIVND (reference sequence). The CDR3, as DNA: TGTGCCAGTAGTATTTTACGGGATGGCTACACCTTC. Protein: CASSILRDGYTF.

The CDR3 DNA is TGCGCCAGCAGCCAGACCTCGGGGAACTATGGCTACACCTTC. Translation gives CASSQTSGNYGYTF. The V and J genes are TRBV5-1 and TRBJ1-2, with D uncertain. The V gene's germline CDR1 is SGHRS and CDR2 YFSETQ. The CDR3 is 14 residues long. Trimming removed 4 bases at V and 2 bases at J, with 12 bases between.

V gene TRBV19 combines with J gene TRBJ2-7, with 10 bases matching TRBD2. The CDR3 runs 15 residues. V dropped 6 bases and J dropped 2; count of bases not matched to a gene: 7. The germline gives CDR1 LNHDA, CDR2 SQIVND (reference sequence). The chain's CDR3 is CASRTTSGEAYEQYF. CDR3 DNA: TGTGCCAGTAGAACAACTAGCGGGGAGGCCTACGAGCAGTACTTC.

This rearrangement joins TRBV19 to TRBJ1-2; D is possibly TRBD1 (6 bases). Germline loops: CDR1 LNHDA, CDR2 SQIVND (reference sequence). The CDR3 consists of 13 residues. V lost 6 bases and J 3 bases, leaving 11 bases between the germline ends. CDR3 DNA: TGTGCCAGTAGCAGGGGAGGGGACTATGGCTACACCTTC. This sequence encodes CASSRGGDYGYTF.

This chain uses TRBV5-4 with TRBJ1-2, with TRBD1 matching over 12 bases. Germline V gives CDR1 SGHNT, CDR2 YYREEE (reference sequence). This CDR3 is 16 amino acids long. Trimming at V came to 1 base and at J to 8 bases, leaving 9 bases not matched to a gene. CDR3 coding DNA: TGTGCCAGCAGCTTGCCGCCGGGACAGGGGGCGGGGGGCTACACCTTC. Its protein product is CASSLPPGQGAGGYTF.

The chain is built from TRBV3-1 (or the pseudogene TRBV3-2) and TRBJ2-2; 8 positions match TRBD2. The V and J ends lost 0 bases and 2 bases, in that order; junction bases with no gene match: 5. CDR1 is LGHDT and CDR2 is YNNKEL in the germline V gene (reference sequence). The CDR3 length is 17 residues. CDR3 in amino acids: CASSQEGRGVNTGELFF. The CDR3 DNA follows: TGTGCCAGCAGCCAAGAAGGGCGGGGGGTAAACACCGGGGAGCTGTTTTTT.

This clone was seen only once. The DNA for the CDR3 is TGTGCCAGTAGTATAGATTCGGACAGCACTGAAGCTTTCTTT. This translates into CASSIDSDSTEAFF. The V and J genes are TRBV19 and TRBJ1-1; a weak D match, TRBD1 (6 bases). The length of the CDR3 is 14 residues. Germline V gene lookup returns CDR1 LNHDA and CDR2 SQIVND (reference sequence). The V gene lost 0 bases and the J gene lost 4 bases, with 9 bases spanning the gap.

This clone was picked up a small number of times. The genes are TRBV2 and TRBJ1-1, with D hard to call. Germline CDR1 reads SNHLY; CDR2 reads FYNNEI. Between the trimmed V and J ends, which lost 7 bases and 5 bases, there was a span of 14 bases. The CDR3 has 13 residues. Here the CDR3 reads CASTGKVGTEAFF. Written as DNA, the CDR3 is TGTGCCAGCACGGGGAAAGTTGGGACTGAAGCTTTCTTT.

V usage is TRBV19 and J usage is TRBJ2-5, with TRBD2 matching 10 bases. CDR1 and CDR2 from the germline V gene are LNHDA and SQIVND (reference sequence). The CDR3 runs 16 residues. Losses at the gene ends were 0 bases for V and 5 bases for J; bases not matched to a gene: 6. The CDR3 protein is CASSIEGLAGVETQYF. In DNA form, the CDR3 reads TGTGCCAGTAGTATAGAAGGGCTAGCGGGAGTCGAGACCCAGTACTTC.

The V call is TRBV6-5, the J call TRBJ1-5; possible D gene TRBD1, 5 bases. V was trimmed by 8 bases and J by 0 bases, leaving 11 bases between them. Germline V gene sequence: CDR1 MNHEY, CDR2 SVGAGI. CDR3 length: 14 amino acids. The CDR3 is CASGRGHSNQPQHF. In DNA form, the CDR3 reads TGTGCCAGCGGTAGGGGCCATAGCAATCAGCCCCAGCATTTT.

This chain connects TRBV9 to TRBJ2-7; no definite D call. V lost 3 bases to trimming and J lost 2 bases, with 12 bases between them. The germline gives CDR1 SGDLS, CDR2 YYNGEE. The CDR3 length is 14 residues. The CDR3 protein is CASSALPETYEQYF. The CDR3, as DNA: TGTGCCAGCAGCGCATTGCCAGAAACCTACGAGCAGTACTTC.

This clone appeared a few times. The chain is built from TRBV6-5 and TRBJ2-7; 8 nucleotides line up with TRBD1. CDR3 length: 15 residues. After removal of 2 bases from V and 5 bases from J, the junction contained 8 bases not matched to a gene. Germline V gene lookup returns CDR1 MNHEY and CDR2 SVGAGI. The CDR3 reads CASSYKGRGLNEQYF. CDR3 DNA: TGTGCCAGCAGTTACAAGGGCAGGGGGCTGAACGAGCAGTACTTC.

This clone has a handful of counts. The chain employs TRBV12-3 or TRBV12-4 and TRBJ1-2, with TRBD1 as a possible D gene (5 bases). Trimming cost V 10 bases and J 5 bases, with 17 bases left between them. This CDR3 has 13 residues. The CDR3 DNA is TGTGCCACTAGGGGTGAGGTGGGGTATGGCTACACCTTC. It encodes CATRGEVGYGYTF.

The V call is TRBV5-1, the J call TRBJ2-5, with D perhaps matching TRBD2 (5 bases). This CDR3 has 14 amino acids. V was trimmed by 2 bases and J by 1 base, leaving 9 bases between them. CDR1 is SGHRS, CDR2 YFSETQ, per germline. The CDR3 loop is CASSLSRAQETQYF. DNA for the CDR3: TGCGCCAGCAGCTTATCGCGGGCCCAAGAGACCCAGTACTTC.